This TCR beta chain was profiled in a study of shared clonotypes between healthy human individuals. Here immunoSEQ multiplex PCR was the method, and the copy in TCRdb shows in-frame clones only, minus some. The sample holds about 1.5 million clones, around 98% seen once. To note about this clone: The target antigen is unknown.

Per the germline V gene, CDR1 is SGHTA and CDR2 is FQGNSA. The J segment lost 7 bases and the V segment lost 1 base, leaving 9 bases of the junction unmatched. The CDR3 has 16 residues. The study's findings and limits: Rarefaction revealed incomplete sorted-subset sequencing despite large depth.

This sequence was found in a man aged 25 to 40 in good health. The sample was naive CD4+ T cells sorted from blood. Regarding subset: CD45RA+ positively selected. The chain uses TRBV7-2 and TRBJ2-1, with 8 bases fitting TRBD2. Written as DNA, the CDR3 is TGTGCCAGCAGCTTAGTTAGGGGACTAGTGGGAAATGAGCAGTTCTTC. This sequence encodes CASSLVRGLVGNEQFF.